The TCR beta chain described here comes from a study of CD8 T cells in ankylosing spondylitis (TCRdb year 2017). Regarding the research as a whole: The study set out to find disease-linked TCR variants by profiling T cell receptor beta repertoires in ankylosing spondylitis patients and healthy donors. Peripheral blood was sampled, and synovial fluid was also collected from ankylosing spondylitis patients. The whole study cohort included 85 to 120 healthy donors and 25 ankylosing spondylitis patients. Broad study findings and their caveats: Blood from ankylosing spondylitis patients appeared to be characterized by a TCR beta motif made up of under ten highly homologous amino acid variants. Some TCR beta motif variants had previously been reported in synovial fluid and blood of reactive arthritis patients, which suggested common disease-initiation mechanisms. The disease-linked clones were reported to be significantly enriched in matched synovial fluid samples from ankylosing spondylitis patients. The disease-linked clones had a CD8+ phenotype and were found at relatively low frequencies in peripheral blood.

For sequencing, an Illumina HiSeq 2500 was employed. Quantitative 5'-RACE with molecular barcodes was the method used to prepare the TCR beta libraries. Regarding the original processing steps: To identify disease-linked TCR variants, a new computational method was used, one built on a probabilistic model of VDJ rearrangement. TCRdb itself trimmed the public reads at Q25 with fastp, ran MiXCR and retained productive beta chains. Every distinct CDR3 protein forms one entry, paired with its most common genes and DNA. TCRdb, rather than the study authors, made the V and J calls. The sample includes over 450,000 distinct CDR3 sequences, with more than 9.5% observed a single time. The ten largest clonotypes hold nearly 7% of the sample. Counted from cysteine to phenylalanine, this CDR3 has 18 amino acids. Here the CDR3 DNA is all that survives: 54 bases in frame from base 1. CDR1 and CDR2, looked up from the germline V gene (reference sequence), are LGHDT and YNNKEL. Here V drops 0 bases and J drops 6 bases, and the junction holds 10 bases not matched to any gene.

This clonotype was observed a handful of times. The antigen this receptor binds is unknown. No base quality information exists; no much larger clone differs at one position. The source is a male donor with ankylosing spondylitis. The sequenced material came from blood, either unsorted or a sorted T cell fraction (not recorded which). This chain is built from TRBV3-1 and TRBJ1-6; a stretch of 8 junction bases matches TRBD1. DNA sequence: TGTGCCAGCAGCCAAGACTGGACAGGGAACATACTTAATTCACCCCTCCACTTT. This is translated as CASSQDWTGNILNSPLHF.